This entry describes one TCR beta chain. As yet, its antigen is unknown. The data are from a study of cytomegalovirus exposure and HLA in healthy donors. Study details: Counted in an early data release were approximately 80 million unique TCRs from HLA-typed donors. Study results and limitations: Most TCR sequences were uncommon, yet certain public TCRs appeared in many donors. Analysis performed later found approximately 17,000 TCR beta sequences associated with HLA alleles at 0.05 false discovery rate.

Use of 60 Vbeta and 13 Jbeta primers characterized the PCR. Using immunoSEQ multiplex PCR, the repertoire was profiled, and TCRdb retains in-frame clones only, with some absent. This sample contains some 120,000 clones. The CDR3 runs to 14 residues. The V end lost 7 bases, the J end lost 7 bases, and 20 bases lay between the germline ends. Germline-derived CDR1 and CDR2 are MNHNS and SASEGT. The source is a man aged 18-30 years in good health and CMV-seronegative. Sequenced: PBMCs. The chain recombines TRBV6-1 with TRBJ2-7; D remains unclear. The CDR3 is CASTPSAVTGEQYF. CDR3 DNA sequence: TGTGCCAGCACCCCAAGCGCGGTGACTGGAGAGCAGTACTTC.